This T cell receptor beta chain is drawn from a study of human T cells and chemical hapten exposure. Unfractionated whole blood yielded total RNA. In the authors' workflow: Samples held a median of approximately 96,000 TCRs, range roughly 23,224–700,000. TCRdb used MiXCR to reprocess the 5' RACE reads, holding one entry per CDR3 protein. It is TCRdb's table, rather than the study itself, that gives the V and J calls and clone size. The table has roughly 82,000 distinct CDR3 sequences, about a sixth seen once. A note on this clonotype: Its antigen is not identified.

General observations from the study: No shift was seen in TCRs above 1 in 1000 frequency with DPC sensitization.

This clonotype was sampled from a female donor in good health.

The CDR3 nucleotides are TGCAGTGGGACTAGCGGGAGTGATACGCAGTATTTT. Amino acids: CSGTSGSDTQYF. The V and J genes are TRBV20-1 and TRBJ2-3; TRBD2 aligns across 13 bases. Germline CDR1 and CDR2: DFQATT and SNEGSKA (reference sequence). V lost 7 bases and J lost 6; bases outside the gene matches: 1. The CDR3 contains 12 residues.